The 18 T cell receptor beta chains presented below share a single source sample, sequenced in a study of T cell responses to AZD1222 COVID-19 vaccine. TCRdb's copy holds only in-frame clones and misses some; the assay was immunoSEQ multiplex PCR. The sample lists approximately 120,000 clones, roughly 85% seen once, with approximately 4.7% in the top ten. The sequencing used peripheral blood, collected 28 days after the second AZD1222 dose. The receptors were gathered from an adult who received the AZD1222 COVID-19 vaccine.

The V gene is TRBV6-4, the J gene TRBJ1-6; D uncertain. The ends were cut back, 0 bases at V and 4 bases at J, with 19 bases in the middle. Germline loops: CDR1 MRHNA, CDR2 SNTAGT. The length of the CDR3 is 19 residues. The chain's CDR3 is CASSDSYVILSAYNSPLHF. DNA of the CDR3: TGTGCCAGCAGTGACTCCTACGTTATCCTATCCGCGTATAATTCACCCCTCCACTTT.

This chain connects TRBV28 to TRBJ2-4; 8 bases match TRBD1. Looked up from germline, CDR1 is MDHEN and CDR2 is SYDVKM. This CDR3 has 18 residues. V was clipped by 6 bases and J by 0 bases; unmatched bases: 13. DNA for the CDR3: TGTGCCAGCAGGGTGGCAGGGGGCGAGGAGATAGCCAAAAACATTCAGTACTTC. The encoded protein is CASRVAGGEEIAKNIQYF.

The rearrangement links TRBV4-1 to TRBJ2-7, with 8 bases aligning to TRBD1. CDR1 MGHRA and CDR2 YSYEKL come from the germline V gene. Trimming cost V 4 bases and J 7 bases; bases outside gene matches: 12. CDR3 length: 15 amino acids. In DNA, the CDR3 is TGCGCCAGCAGCCTCCTGGAGGACAGGGCGGGTGAGCAGTACTTC. It encodes CASSLLEDRAGEQYF.

The rearrangement joins TRBV28 to TRBJ1-1, with 8 bases fitting TRBD1. Germline trimming cut 2 bases from V and 6 bases from J; bases unmatched to any gene: 11. The CDR3 covers 16 residues. The V gene's germline CDR1 is MDHEN and CDR2 SYDVKM. The chain's CDR3 is CASSLGQGAWNPEAFF. In DNA form, the CDR3 reads TGTGCCAGCAGTTTAGGTCAGGGGGCTTGGAATCCTGAAGCTTTCTTT.

This chain uses TRBV19 with TRBJ2-3; maybe TRBD2 (7 bases). Trimming cost V 9 bases and J 5 bases, with 15 bases left between them. CDR1 is LNHDA, CDR2 SQIVND, per germline (reference sequence). This CDR3 contains 13 residues. CDR3 sequence: CASQGGGIDTQYF. The CDR3 DNA is TGTGCCAGCCAGGGAGGGGGGATAGATACGCAGTATTTT.

The count of this clone is one. V usage is TRBV10-3 and J usage is TRBJ1-5; D perhaps matches TRBD1 (5 bases). The CDR3 totals 16 residues. In germline, CDR1 is ENHRY, CDR2 SYGVKD. Between the trimmed V and J ends, which lost 8 bases and 2 bases, there was a span of 19 bases. This CDR3 reads CAIGPEGPGGNQPQHF. CDR3 DNA: TGTGCCATCGGCCCTGAGGGACCGGGGGGCAATCAGCCCCAGCATTTT.

This chain uses TRBV9 with TRBJ1-3; D not certain. The CDR3 runs to 15 residues. V dropped 4 bases and J dropped 4 bases, with 15 bases sitting between them. The germline CDR1 and CDR2 sequences are SGDLS and YYNGEE. The chain's CDR3 is CASSPTPKAGNTIYF. The CDR3 DNA is TGTGCCAGCAGCCCGACCCCAAAGGCCGGAAACACCATATATTTT.

This chain uses TRBV5-4 with TRBJ2-7, with D tentatively TRBD2 (6 bases). Germline CDR1 is SGHNT and CDR2 is YYREEE (reference sequence). V was clipped by 0 bases and J by 2 bases, with 21 bases between them. The CDR3 extends over 18 amino acids. The CDR3 spells CASSLAGPVPGGAYEQYF. The CDR3, as DNA: TGTGCCAGCAGCTTGGCGGGGCCTGTACCGGGCGGGGCCTACGAGCAGTACTTC.

CDR3 loop: CASSLAQGDSYEQYF. The CDR3 nucleotides are TGTGCCAGCAGCTTGGCACAGGGGGATTCCTACGAGCAGTACTTC. The chain recombines TRBV5-5 with TRBJ2-7; 8 bases agree with TRBD1. After removal of 0 bases from V and 1 base from J, the junction contained 3 bases not matched to a gene. From germline, CDR1 is SGHKS and CDR2 YYEKEE (reference sequence). The CDR3 extends over 15 amino acids.

This clone was seen once. This chain uses TRBV5-1 with TRBJ2-3, with TRBD1 matching over 8 bases. J lost 5 bases, V lost 4 bases, and 9 bases had no gene match. CDR3 length: 15 residues. CDR1 and CDR2 from the germline V gene are SGHRS and YFSETQ. Written as DNA, the CDR3 is TGCGCCAGCAGCACGCAGGGGGCGCAGGAAGATACGCAGTATTTT. This codes for CASSTQGAQEDTQYF. Filled out from reference TRBV5-1 and TRBJ2-3, the complete variable domain reads KAGVTQTPRYLIKTRGQQVTLSCSPISGHRSVSWYQQTPGQGLQFLFEYFSETQRNKGNFPGRFSGRQFSNSRSEMNVSTLELGDSALYLCASSTQGAQEDTQYFGPGTRLTVL.

The gene calls are TRBV3-1 (or the pseudogene TRBV3-2) and TRBJ2-5; tentative D call: TRBD2 (5 bases). Trimming removed 1 base at V and 4 bases at J, with 13 bases between. The CDR3 runs to 15 residues. Germline V CDR1 and CDR2: LGHDT, YNNKEL (reference sequence). The CDR3 protein is CASSQVNLEGETQYF. In nucleotides, the CDR3 is TGTGCCAGCAGCCAAGTTAACCTAGAGGGAGAGACCCAGTACTTC.

The CDR3 loop is CASSLGGNQETQYF. The CDR3 nucleotides are TGTGCCAGCAGCTTAGGCGGGAACCAAGAGACCCAGTACTTC. This chain connects TRBV7-2 to TRBJ2-5; tentatively, D is TRBD2 (6 bases). V was trimmed by 1 base and J by 0 bases, leaving 6 bases between them. There are 14 residues in the CDR3. CDR1 and CDR2 from the germline V gene are SGHTA and FQGNSA.

This chain links TRBV20-1 with TRBJ2-7; D gene unclear. The CDR3 length is 12 residues. V gave up 3 bases and J gave up 5 bases, with 11 bases separating them. Germline loops: CDR1 DFQATT, CDR2 SNEGSKA (reference sequence). CDR3 DNA: TGCAGTGCTAGTTCCGGGTCCCACGAGCAGTACTTC. This codes for CSASSGSHEQYF.

This chain connects TRBV7-2 to TRBJ1-1; D gene uncertain. Trimming removed 1 base from V and 0 bases from J, with 9 bases in between. CDR3 length: 15 amino acids. Germline CDR1 reads SGHTA; CDR2 reads FQGNSA. Written as DNA, the CDR3 is TGTGCCAGCAGCTTAGTAAGGAATATGAACACTGAAGCTTTCTTT. The encoded protein is CASSLVRNMNTEAFF.

The V gene is TRBV27, the J gene TRBJ2-1; 10 positions agree with TRBD2. CDR1 MNHEY and CDR2 SMNVEV come from the germline V gene (reference sequence). The CDR3 has 16 amino acids. J gave up 12 bases and V 3 bases, and 14 bases lay outside the gene matches. The DNA for the CDR3 is TGTGCCAGCAGTTTGGTAGCGGGGGGCCGGGTAGGTTGGCAGTTCTTC. Encoded protein: CASSLVAGGRVGWQFF.

The chain links TRBV28 to TRBJ1-1; a possible D gene is TRBD1 (6 bases). Trimming pared 5 bases from V and 8 bases from J, leaving 18 bases between. Germline loops: CDR1 MDHEN, CDR2 SYDVKM. This CDR3 contains 14 residues. CDR3 loop: CASSLNSRQAEAFF. In DNA form, the CDR3 reads TGTGCCAGCAGTCTTAACTCACGACAGGCCGAAGCTTTCTTT.

V is TRBV7-2 and J is TRBJ2-7, with D unclear. The CDR3 runs to 11 residues. Trimming shortened V by 5 bases and J by 10 bases, and 12 bases separated the two germline ends. CDR1 is SGHTA and CDR2 is FQGNSA in the germline V gene. CDR3 amino acids: CASSPAVVQYF. DNA of the CDR3: TGTGCCAGCAGCCCCGCGGTGGTACAGTACTTC.

The chain carries TRBV2 and TRBJ2-1, with a weak D call TRBD1 (5 bases). This CDR3 is built from 14 residues. V was cut by 3 bases and J by 5 bases, with 11 bases left in between. Germline loops: CDR1 SNHLY, CDR2 FYNNEI. CDR3 sequence: CASSEFGRDNEQFF. The CDR3 nucleotides read TGTGCCAGCAGTGAGTTCGGCAGGGACAATGAGCAGTTCTTC. Variable domain in full (rest from reference TRBV2 and TRBJ2-1): EPEVTQTPSHQVTQMGQEVILRCVPISNHLYFYWYRQILGQKVEFLVSFYNNEISEKSEIFDDQFSVERPDGSNFTLKIRSTKLEDSAMYFCASSEFGRDNEQFFGPGTRLTVL.